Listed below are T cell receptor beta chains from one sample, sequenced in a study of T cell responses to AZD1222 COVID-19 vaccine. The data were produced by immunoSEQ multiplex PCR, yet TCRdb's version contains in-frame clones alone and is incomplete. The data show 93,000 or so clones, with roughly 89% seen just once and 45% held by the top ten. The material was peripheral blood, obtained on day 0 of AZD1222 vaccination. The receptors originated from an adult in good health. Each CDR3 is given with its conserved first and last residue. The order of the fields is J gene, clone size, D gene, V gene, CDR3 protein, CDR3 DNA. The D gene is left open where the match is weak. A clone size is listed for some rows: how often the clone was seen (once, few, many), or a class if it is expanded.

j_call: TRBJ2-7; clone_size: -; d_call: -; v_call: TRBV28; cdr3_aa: CASSLRVQQYF; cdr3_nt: TGTGCCAGCAGTTTAAGGGTCCAGCAGTACTTC
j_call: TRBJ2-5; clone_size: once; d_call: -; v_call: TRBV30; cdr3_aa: CAWSPKWQEQQETQYF; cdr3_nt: TGTGCCTGGAGCCCCAAGTGGCAGGAACAGCAAGAGACCCAGTACTTC
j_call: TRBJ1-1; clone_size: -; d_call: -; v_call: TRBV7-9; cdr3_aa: CASRPTARGNTEAFF; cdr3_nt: TGTGCCAGCAGACCTACAGCCCGGGGGAACACTGAAGCTTTCTTT
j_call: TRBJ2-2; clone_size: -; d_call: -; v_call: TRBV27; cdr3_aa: CASSPTRGTGELFF; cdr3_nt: TGTGCCAGCAGTCCGACTAGAGGTACCGGGGAGCTGTTTTTT
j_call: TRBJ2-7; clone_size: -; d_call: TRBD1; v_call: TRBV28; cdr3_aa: CASSPGTVYEQYF; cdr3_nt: TGTGCCAGCAGTCCCGGGACAGTCTACGAGCAGTACTTC
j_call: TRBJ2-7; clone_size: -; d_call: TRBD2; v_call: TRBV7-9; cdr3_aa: CASSQPLTSGLSYEQYF; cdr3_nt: TGTGCCAGCAGCCAACCTTTGACTAGCGGGCTCTCCTACGAGCAGTACTTC
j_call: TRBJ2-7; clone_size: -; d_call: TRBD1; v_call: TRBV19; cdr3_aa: CASSNRGQGYEQYF; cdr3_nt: TGTGCCAGTAGTAACCGGGGACAGGGGTACGAGCAGTACTTC
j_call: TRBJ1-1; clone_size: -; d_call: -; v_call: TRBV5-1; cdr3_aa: CASTTGFNTEAFF; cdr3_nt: TGCGCCAGCACAACAGGGTTTAACACTGAAGCTTTCTTT
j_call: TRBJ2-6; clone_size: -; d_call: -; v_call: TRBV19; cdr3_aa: CASSITNPGTLSGANVLTF; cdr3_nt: TGTGCCAGTAGTATTACCAACCCCGGGACTCTCTCTGGGGCCAACGTCCTGACTTTC
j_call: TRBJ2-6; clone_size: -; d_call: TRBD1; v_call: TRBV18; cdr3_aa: CASRTGASSGANVLTF; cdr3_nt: TGTGCCAGTAGAACAGGGGCCAGCTCTGGGGCCAACGTCCTGACTTTC
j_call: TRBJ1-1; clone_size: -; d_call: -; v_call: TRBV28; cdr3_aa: CASSLKVRMNTEAFF; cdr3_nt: TGTGCCAGCAGTTTAAAAGTTCGGATGAACACTGAAGCTTTCTTT
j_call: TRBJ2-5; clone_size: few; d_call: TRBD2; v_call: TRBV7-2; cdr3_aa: CASSRSGTSGRGTQYF; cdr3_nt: TGTGCCAGCAGTCGATCCGGGACTAGCGGGAGAGGGACCCAGTACTTC
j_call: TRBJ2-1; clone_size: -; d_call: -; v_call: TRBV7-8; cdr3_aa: CASSLAWWEVRNEQFF; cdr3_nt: TGTGCCAGCAGCTTAGCCTGGTGGGAGGTGAGGAATGAGCAGTTCTTC
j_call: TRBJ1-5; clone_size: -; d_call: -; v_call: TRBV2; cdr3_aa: CASRGTQPQHF; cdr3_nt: TGTGCCAGCAGGGGTACTCAGCCCCAGCATTTT
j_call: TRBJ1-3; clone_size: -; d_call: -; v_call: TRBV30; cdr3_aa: CAWSVLPLSSGNTIYF; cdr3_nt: TGTGCCTGGAGTGTACTTCCCCTAAGCTCTGGAAACACCATATATTTT
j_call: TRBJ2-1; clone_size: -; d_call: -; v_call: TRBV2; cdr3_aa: CASSGGDEQFF; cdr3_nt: TGTGCCAGCAGTGGGGGAGATGAGCAGTTCTTC
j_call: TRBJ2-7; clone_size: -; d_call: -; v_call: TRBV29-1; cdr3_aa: CSVETLYEQYF; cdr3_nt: TGCAGCGTTGAAACCCTCTACGAGCAGTACTTC
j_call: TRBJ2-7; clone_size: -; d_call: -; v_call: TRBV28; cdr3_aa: CASRGAGTNKDEQYF; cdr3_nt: TGTGCCAGCAGGGGGGCCGGGACTAACAAGGACGAGCAGTACTTC
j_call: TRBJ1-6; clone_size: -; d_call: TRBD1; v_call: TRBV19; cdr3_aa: CASSQGQETRGSPLHF; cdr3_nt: TGTGCCAGTAGTCAAGGACAGGAGACAAGAGGTTCACCCCTCCACTTT
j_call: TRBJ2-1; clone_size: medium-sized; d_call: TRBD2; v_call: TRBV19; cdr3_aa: CASSIGTSGTWRFF; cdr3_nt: TGTGCCAGTAGTATCGGGACTAGCGGGACTTGGCGGTTCTTC
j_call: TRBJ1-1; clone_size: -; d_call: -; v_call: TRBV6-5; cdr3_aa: CASTPQQSFLAFF; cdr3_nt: TGTGCCAGCACCCCACAGCAAAGTTTCCTAGCTTTCTTT
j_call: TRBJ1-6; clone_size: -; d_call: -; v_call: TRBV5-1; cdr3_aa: CASSKEPLSSSSYNSPLHF; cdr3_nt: TGCGCCAGCAGCAAGGAACCTTTATCCTCGAGCTCCTATAATTCACCCCTCCACTTT
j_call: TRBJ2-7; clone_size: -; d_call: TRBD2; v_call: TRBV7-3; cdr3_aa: CASSSKGSAGGPYEQYF; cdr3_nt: TGTGCCAGCAGCTCCAAAGGGTCCGCGGGAGGGCCTTACGAGCAGTACTTC
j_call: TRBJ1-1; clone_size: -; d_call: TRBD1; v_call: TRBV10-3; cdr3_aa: CAISFQGGYTEAFF; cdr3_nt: TGTGCCATCAGCTTTCAGGGGGGTTACACTGAAGCTTTCTTT
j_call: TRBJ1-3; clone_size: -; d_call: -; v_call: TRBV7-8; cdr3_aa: CASSQYRSGNTIYF; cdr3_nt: TGTGCCAGCAGCCAGTACCGCTCTGGAAACACCATATATTTT
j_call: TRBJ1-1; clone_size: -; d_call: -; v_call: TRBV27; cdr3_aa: CASSLFGDLNTEAFF; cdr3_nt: TGTGCCAGCAGTTTATTCGGAGATTTGAACACTGAAGCTTTCTTT
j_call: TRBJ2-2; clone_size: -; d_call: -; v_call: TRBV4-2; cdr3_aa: CASSPLGLAEDTGELFF; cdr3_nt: TGTGCCAGCAGCCCCCTCGGTCTAGCAGAGGACACCGGGGAGCTGTTTTTT
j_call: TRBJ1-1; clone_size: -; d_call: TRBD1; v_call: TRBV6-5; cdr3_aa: CASSRTGRNTEAFF; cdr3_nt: TGTGCCAGCAGCCGGACAGGGAGGAACACTGAAGCTTTCTTT
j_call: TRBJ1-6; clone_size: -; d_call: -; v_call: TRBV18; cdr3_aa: CASSEQKNSPLHF; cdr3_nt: TGTGCCAGCTCAGAACAGAAGAATTCACCCCTCCACTTT
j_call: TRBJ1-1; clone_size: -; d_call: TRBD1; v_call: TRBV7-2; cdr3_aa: CASSLAGTGGANTEAFF; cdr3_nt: TGTGCCAGCAGCTTAGCCGGGACAGGGGGCGCGAACACTGAAGCTTTCTTT
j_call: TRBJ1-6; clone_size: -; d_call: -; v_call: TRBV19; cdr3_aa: CASSREPEGSPLHF; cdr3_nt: TGTGCCAGTAGCCGCGAACCTGAGGGTTCACCCCTCCACTTT
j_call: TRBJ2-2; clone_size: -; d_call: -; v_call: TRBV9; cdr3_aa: CASSVGPRGRTGELFF; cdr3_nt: TGTGCCAGCAGCGTAGGGCCCAGGGGTAGAACCGGGGAGCTGTTTTTT
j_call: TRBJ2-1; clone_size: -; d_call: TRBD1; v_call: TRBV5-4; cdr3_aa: CASSLGQGIGREQFF; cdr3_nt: TGTGCCAGCAGCTTGGGACAGGGAATAGGGCGTGAGCAGTTCTTC
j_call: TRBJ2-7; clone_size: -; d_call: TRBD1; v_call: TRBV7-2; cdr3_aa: CASSLAPLTGGYEQYF; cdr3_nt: TGTGCCAGCAGCCTCGCCCCCCTGACAGGGGGCTACGAGCAGTACTTC
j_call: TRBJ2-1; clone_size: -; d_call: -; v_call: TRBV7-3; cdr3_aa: CASSEQGNEQFF; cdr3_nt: TGTGCCAGCAGCGAACAGGGTAATGAGCAGTTCTTC
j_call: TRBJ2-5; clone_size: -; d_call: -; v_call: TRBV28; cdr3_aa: CASSLLNWAGVVETQYF; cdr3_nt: TGTGCCAGCAGTTTATTAAACTGGGCAGGGGTCGTGGAGACCCAGTACTTC
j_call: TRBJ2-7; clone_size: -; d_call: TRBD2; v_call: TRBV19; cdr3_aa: CASSMGLGVYEQYF; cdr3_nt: TGTGCCAGTAGTATGGGACTAGGAGTCTACGAGCAGTACTTC
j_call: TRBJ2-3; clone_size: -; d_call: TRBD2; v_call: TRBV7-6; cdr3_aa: CASSLVGSSGIGDTQYF; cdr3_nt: TGTGCCAGCAGCTTAGTGGGCTCTAGCGGGATCGGAGATACGCAGTATTTT
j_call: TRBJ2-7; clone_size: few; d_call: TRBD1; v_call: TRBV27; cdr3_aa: CASRDRVSSYEQYF; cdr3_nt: TGTGCCAGCAGAGACAGGGTGAGCTCCTACGAGCAGTACTTC
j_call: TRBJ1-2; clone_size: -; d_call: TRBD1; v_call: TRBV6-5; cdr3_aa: CASSYLRTGGGYGYTF; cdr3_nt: TGTGCCAGCAGTTACCTTCGAACAGGGGGCGGTTATGGCTACACCTTC
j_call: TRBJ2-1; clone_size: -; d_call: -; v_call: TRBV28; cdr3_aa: CASSRDGSSYNEQFF; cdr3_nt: TGTGCCAGCAGCCGAGACGGGAGCTCCTACAATGAGCAGTTCTTC
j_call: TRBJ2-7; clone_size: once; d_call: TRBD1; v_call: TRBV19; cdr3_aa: CASTPGQISYEQYF; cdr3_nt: TGTGCCAGTACGCCGGGACAGATCTCCTACGAGCAGTACTTC
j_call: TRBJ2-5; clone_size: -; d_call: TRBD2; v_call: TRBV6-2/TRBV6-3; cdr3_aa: CASSREGRTQYF; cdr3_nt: TGTGCCAGCAGCAGGGAGGGACGCACCCAGTACTTC
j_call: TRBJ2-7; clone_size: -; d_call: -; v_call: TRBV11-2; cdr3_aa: CASSVSGTTYEQYF; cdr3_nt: TGTGCCAGCAGCGTCTCCGGGACAACCTACGAGCAGTACTTC
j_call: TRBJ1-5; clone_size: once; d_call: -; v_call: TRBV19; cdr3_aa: CASSGQSLQPQHF; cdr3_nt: TGTGCCAGTAGTGGACAGTCCCTCCAGCCCCAGCATTTT
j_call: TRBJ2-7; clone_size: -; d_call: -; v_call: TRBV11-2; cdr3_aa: CASSLGRAYEQYF; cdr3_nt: TGTGCCAGCAGCCTCGGGAGAGCCTACGAGCAGTACTTC
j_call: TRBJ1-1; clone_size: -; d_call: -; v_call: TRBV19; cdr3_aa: CASSGTLNTEAFF; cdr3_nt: TGTGCCAGTAGTGGGACATTGAACACTGAAGCTTTCTTT